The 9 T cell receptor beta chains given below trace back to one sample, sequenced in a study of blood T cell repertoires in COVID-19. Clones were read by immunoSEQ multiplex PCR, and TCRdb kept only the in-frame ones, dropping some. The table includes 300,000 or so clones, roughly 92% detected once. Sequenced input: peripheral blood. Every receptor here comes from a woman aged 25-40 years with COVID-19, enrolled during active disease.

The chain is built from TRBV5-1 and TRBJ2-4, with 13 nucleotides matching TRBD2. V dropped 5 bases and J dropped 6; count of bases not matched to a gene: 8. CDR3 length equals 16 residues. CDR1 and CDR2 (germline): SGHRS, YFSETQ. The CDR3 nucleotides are TGCGCCAGCAGTCCGACTAGCGGGAGGAGGGTAAACATTCAGTACTTC. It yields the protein CASSPTSGRRVNIQYF. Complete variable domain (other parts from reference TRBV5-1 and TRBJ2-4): KAGVTQTPRYLIKTRGQQVTLSCSPISGHRSVSWYQQTPGQGLQFLFEYFSETQRNKGNFPGRFSGRQFSNSRSEMNVSTLELGDSALYLCASSPTSGRRVNIQYFGAGTRLSVL.

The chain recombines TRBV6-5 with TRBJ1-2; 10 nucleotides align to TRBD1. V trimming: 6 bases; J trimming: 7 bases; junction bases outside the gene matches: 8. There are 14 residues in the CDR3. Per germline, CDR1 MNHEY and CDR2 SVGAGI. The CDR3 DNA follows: TGTGCCAGCAGCCAGACAGGGGGCGGAGGTGGCTACACCTTC. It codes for CASSQTGGGGGYTF.

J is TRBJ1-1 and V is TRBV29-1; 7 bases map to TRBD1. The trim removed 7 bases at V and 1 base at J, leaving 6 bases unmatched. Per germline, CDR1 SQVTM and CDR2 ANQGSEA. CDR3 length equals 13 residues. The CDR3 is CSGQTGANTEAFF. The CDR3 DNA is TGCAGCGGCCAAACAGGGGCGAACACTGAAGCTTTCTTT.

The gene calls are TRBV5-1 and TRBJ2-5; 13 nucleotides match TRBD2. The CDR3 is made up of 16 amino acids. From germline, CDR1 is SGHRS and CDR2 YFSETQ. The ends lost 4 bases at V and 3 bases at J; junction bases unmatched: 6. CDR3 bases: TGCGCCAGCAGCAGGACTAGCGGGAGATCAGAAGAGACCCAGTACTTC. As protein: CASSRTSGRSEETQYF.

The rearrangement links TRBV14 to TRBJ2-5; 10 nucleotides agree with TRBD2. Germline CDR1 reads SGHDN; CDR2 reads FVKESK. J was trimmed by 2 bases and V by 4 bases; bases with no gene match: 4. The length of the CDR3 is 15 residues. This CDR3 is CASSPTGLAQETQYF. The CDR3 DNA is TGTGCCAGCAGCCCAACGGGACTAGCGCAAGAGACCCAGTACTTC.

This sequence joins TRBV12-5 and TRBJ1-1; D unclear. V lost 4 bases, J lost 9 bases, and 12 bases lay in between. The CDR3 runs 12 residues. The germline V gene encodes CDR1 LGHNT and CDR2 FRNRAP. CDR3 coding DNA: TGTGCTAGTGGTTCCCGAGAGGGTAAAGCTTTCTTT. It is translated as CASGSREGKAFF. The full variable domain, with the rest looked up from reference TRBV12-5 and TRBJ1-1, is DARVTQTPRHKVTEMGQEVTMRCQPILGHNTVFWYRQTMMQGLELLAYFRNRAPLDDSGMPKDRFSAEMPDATLATLKIQPSEPRDSAVYFCASGSREGKAFFGQGTRLTVV.

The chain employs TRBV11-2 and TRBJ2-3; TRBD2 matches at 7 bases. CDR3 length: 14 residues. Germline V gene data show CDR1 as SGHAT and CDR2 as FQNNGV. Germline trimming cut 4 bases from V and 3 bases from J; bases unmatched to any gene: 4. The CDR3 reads CASSSLALTDTQYF. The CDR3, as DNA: TGTGCCAGCAGCTCACTAGCGCTTACAGATACGCAGTATTTT.

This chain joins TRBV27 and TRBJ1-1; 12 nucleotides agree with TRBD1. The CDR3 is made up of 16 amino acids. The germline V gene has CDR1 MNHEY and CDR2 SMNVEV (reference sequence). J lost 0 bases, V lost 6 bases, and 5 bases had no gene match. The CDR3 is CASSGDRGRVNTEAFF. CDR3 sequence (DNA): TGTGCCAGCAGCGGGGACAGGGGGCGCGTGAACACTGAAGCTTTCTTT.

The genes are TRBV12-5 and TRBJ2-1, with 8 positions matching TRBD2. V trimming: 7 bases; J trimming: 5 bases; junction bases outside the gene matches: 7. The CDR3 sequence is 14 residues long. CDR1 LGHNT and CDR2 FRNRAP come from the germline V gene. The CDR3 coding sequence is TGTGCTAGTGCCCGGACTAGCACACACAATGAGCAGTTCTTC. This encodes CASARTSTHNEQFF.